A single sample is the source of the 14 T cell receptor beta chains below, sequenced in a study of T cell repertoires in cytomegalovirus infection. Their target antigens are unknown. TCRdb called the reads again in MiXCR, with one record for every CDR3 protein. The table shows around 130,000 distinct CDR3 sequences, with more than 20% occurring only once. The source material was PBMCs, sequenced either directly or after in vitro stimulation (not recorded which). The receptors originated from a human donor in good health (CMV status not recorded). Some clones in this sample may be carry-over from other donors' samples.

This clonotype occurred a few times. The V and J genes are TRBV5-6 and TRBJ2-1; D unclear. The CDR3 has 14 residues. The V end was cut by 0 bases, the J end by 11 bases, with 15 bases between. CDR1 SGHDT and CDR2 YYEEEE come from the germline V gene. As DNA, the CDR3 is TGTGCCAGCAGCTTGGCCCCCGGCCCGGGTAAGCAGTTCTTC. Its protein is CASSLAPGPGKQFF.

This clonotype has only a few counts. The rearrangement uses TRBV7-2 and TRBJ1-6; TRBD1 matches at 9 bases. The CDR3 length is 15 residues. After removal of 0 bases from V and 12 bases from J, the junction contained 6 bases not matched to a gene. The germline CDR1 and CDR2 sequences are SGHTA and FQGNSA. CDR3 residues: CASSLARQGVRPLHF. The CDR3 region has the DNA TGTGCCAGCAGCTTAGCCCGACAGGGGGTCAGACCCCTCCACTTT.

The chain uses TRBV28 and TRBJ2-1, with TRBD2 matching 12 bases. The germline V gene encodes CDR1 MDHEN and CDR2 SYDVKM. The CDR3 is 18 amino acids. V was pared by 6 bases and J by 7 bases, with 16 bases of the junction left unmatched. In DNA, the CDR3 is TGTGCCAGCAGCTCTCCCCCCACACTAGCGGGAGGATGGAATGAGCAGTTCTTC. It specifies CASSSPPTLAGGWNEQFF.

In its sample, this clonotype was seen many times. The genes are TRBV28 and TRBJ2-1; D is undetermined. The length of the CDR3 is 14 residues. Trimming removed 6 bases from V and 0 bases from J, with 9 bases in between. Germline V CDR1 and CDR2: MDHEN, SYDVKM. For the CDR3, the DNA is TGTGCCAGCAGGGCTTCGAGCTCCTACAATGAGCAGTTCTTC. Protein: CASRASSSYNEQFF.

This clonotype was observed at least ten times. The chain is built from TRBV27 and TRBJ1-5; D ambiguous. The V end was cut by 4 bases, the J end by 0 bases, with 4 bases between. The CDR3 length is 13 residues. CDR1 is MNHEY and CDR2 is SMNVEV in the germline V gene (reference sequence). Here the CDR3 DNA reads TGTGCCAGCAGTTGGAATAGCAATCAGCCCCAGCATTTT. It specifies CASSWNSNQPQHF.

This clonotype was detected only a few times. The chain carries TRBV5-1 and TRBJ2-1; D is tentatively TRBD1 or TRBD2 (6 bases each). This CDR3 spans 18 amino acids. Germline V gene data show CDR1 as SGHRS and CDR2 as YFSETQ. Trimming removed 2 bases from V and 3 bases from J, with 21 bases in between. CDR3 amino acids: CASSFPDSGASSYNEQFF. The CDR3 DNA is TGCGCCAGCAGCTTTCCCGATTCGGGGGCTTCAAGCTACAATGAGCAGTTCTTC.

This clonotype was picked up many times. The chain uses TRBV7-3 and TRBJ2-3; D not resolved. In germline, CDR1 is SGHTA, CDR2 FQGTGA. The CDR3 sequence is 14 residues long. The V end lost 5 bases, the J end lost 0 bases, and 9 bases lay between the germline ends. The CDR3 here is CASSPYLSTDTQYF. CDR3 DNA sequence: TGTGCCAGCAGCCCCTACCTTAGCACAGATACGCAGTATTTT.

This rearrangement joins TRBV19 to TRBJ2-7; a weak D match, TRBD2 (6 bases). The CDR3 is 14 residues long. The germline V gene encodes CDR1 LNHDA and CDR2 SQIVND (reference sequence). Trimming pared 5 bases from V and 1 base from J, leaving 12 bases between. The CDR3 DNA sequence: TGTGCCAGTAGTCCCGGGAGTTTGTCCTACGAGCAGTACGTC. This gives the protein CASSPGSLSYEQYV.

V usage is TRBV7-2 and J usage is TRBJ2-1; D remains unclear. Germline CDR1 SGHTA, CDR2 FQGNSA. The V and J ends lost 3 bases and 6 bases respectively, with 9 bases between them. The CDR3 totals 13 residues. The CDR3 bases are TGTGCCAGCAGCTTTAAACCCCTCAATGAGCAGTTCTTC. Amino acid sequence: CASSFKPLNEQFF.

V usage is TRBV9 and J usage is TRBJ2-3; 8 nucleotides line up with TRBD1. This CDR3 is built from 16 residues. Germline V gene sequence: CDR1 SGDLS, CDR2 YYNGEE. V lost 3 bases, J lost 2 bases, and 8 bases stayed unmatched. DNA of the CDR3: TGTGCCAGCAGCGACCCCGGGACAGGCGTCACAGATACGCAGTATTTT. Translated: CASSDPGTGVTDTQYF.

This clonotype was seen only a few times. As DNA, the CDR3 is TGTGCCAGCAGCCCAGGGCTAGGTGAGACCCAGTACTTC. It encodes CASSPGLGETQYF. The V call is TRBV11-2, the J call TRBJ2-5; possibly TRBD1 for D (5 bases). The CDR3 totals 13 residues. CDR1 and CDR2 from the germline V gene are SGHAT and FQNNGV. V was clipped by 5 bases and J by 5 bases, with 12 bases between them.

This clonotype showed up many times. V and J are TRBV7-8 and TRBJ1-3, with TRBD1 matching over 7 bases. V trimming: 0 bases; J trimming: 7 bases; junction bases outside the gene matches: 6. The CDR3 runs to 15 residues. Germline V lookup: CDR1 SGHVS, CDR2 FQNEAQ. CDR3 DNA sequence: TGTGCCAGCAGCTTAGCGCTCCAGGGGGGGAACACCATATATTTT. It yields the protein CASSLALQGGNTIYF. The entire variable domain, with the rest obtained from reference TRBV7-8 and TRBJ1-3, is as follows: GAGVSQSPRYKVAKRGQDVALRCDPISGHVSLFWYQQALGQGPEFLTYFQNEAQLDKSGLPSDRFFAERPEGSVSTLKIQRTQQEDSAVYLCASSLALQGGNTIYFGEGSWLTVV.

This clonotype was seen at least ten times. The CDR3, as DNA: TGTGCGAACATTATGGATGGCCATTCCTACGAGCAGTACGTC. As protein: CANIMDGHSYEQYV. The chain is built from TRBV6-2 or TRBV6-3 and TRBJ2-7, with D uncertain. The CDR3 extends over 14 amino acids. Germline loops: CDR1 MNHEY, CDR2 SVGEGT.

This chain links TRBV6-2 or TRBV6-3 with TRBJ2-1, with 14 bases lining up with TRBD2. The CDR3 totals 16 residues. Trimming took 5 bases from V and 5 from J; bases not matched to a gene: 5. CDR1 and CDR2 (germline): MNHEY, SVGEGT. CDR3 protein: CASSRLAGGPHNEQFF. In DNA, the CDR3 is TGTGCCAGCAGTCGACTAGCGGGAGGGCCCCACAATGAGCAGTTCTTC.